These T cell receptor beta chains were read from a single sample in a study of Graves' ophthalmopathy and Graves' hyperthyroidism. A single record per CDR3 protein comes from TCRdb applying MiXCR to the multiplex PCR reads. Of almost 750,000 distinct CDR3 sequences in the sample, roughly 41% were seen once. The specimen was peripheral blood. These receptors were collected from an adult man with Graves' ophthalmopathy. The CDR3 runs from the conserved cysteine through the conserved F or W. The order of the fields is J gene, D gene, V gene, clone size, CDR3 protein, CDR3 DNA. A D gene is named only where the DNA matches it firmly. Size is omitted from some rows. Given values are once, few, many or a class for expanded clones.

>TRBJ2-2|.|TRBV19|.
CAGSMLTSRNTGELFF
TGTGCCGGTAGTATGTTAACTAGCAGGAACACCGGGGAGCTGTTTTTT
>TRBJ1-2|.|TRBV28|many
CASNSHYGYTF
TGTGCCAGCAACAGCCACTATGGCTACACCTTC
>TRBJ2-5|.|TRBV7-7|.
CAGSSTVQETQYF
TGTGCCGGCAGCTCGACAGTCCAAGAGACCCAGTACTTC
>TRBJ2-5|.|TRBV12-3/TRBV12-4|few
CASSQDPLGQETQYF
TGTGCCAGCAGCCAAGACCCCTTAGGACAAGAGACCCAGTACTTC
>TRBJ1-4|.|TRBV11-2|few
CASSSSNEKLFF
TGTGCCAGCAGCTCCTCGAATGAAAAACTGTTTTTT
>TRBJ1-2|TRBD1|TRBV19|.
CASSMFYPDRDYGYTF
TGTGCCAGTAGTATGTTTTACCCGGACAGGGACTATGGCTACACCTTC
>TRBJ2-5|.|TRBV19|many
CASSYEGMGSAQYF
TGTGCCAGTAGTTATGAAGGAATGGGATCGGCCCAGTACTTC
>TRBJ1-6|TRBD1|TRBV7-6|many
CASSLSGTGKSPLHF
TGTGCCAGCAGCTTAAGTGGGACAGGGAAATCACCCCTCCACTTT
>TRBJ2-2|TRBD2|TRBV7-9|.
CASMLTSGGARFTGELFF
TGTGCCAGCATGCTGACTAGCGGGGGGGCCCGTTTCACCGGGGAGCTGTTTTTT
>TRBJ1-1|.|TRBV7-2|few
CASSPSGGRNTEAFF
TGTGCCAGCAGCCCATCCGGGGGCCGGAACACTGAAGCTTTCTTT
>TRBJ1-1|.|TRBV6-1|few
CASSYRQGRENTEAFF
TGTGCCAGCAGTTACCGTCAGGGCAGGGAGAACACTGAAGCTTTCTTT
>TRBJ2-3|TRBD2|TRBV25-1|.
CASSFRTSGDTQYF
TGCGCCAGCAGCTTCCGGACTAGCGGAGATACGCAGTATTTT
>TRBJ1-5|.|TRBV7-2|.
CASSLALLANQPQHF
TGTGCCAGCAGCTTAGCGCTACTGGCGAATCAGCCCCAGCATTTT
>TRBJ1-1|.|TRBV2|.
CASVRRGYTEAFF
TGTGCCAGCGTGAGGAGGGGGTACACTGAAGCTTTCTTT
>TRBJ1-2|TRBD1|TRBV10-3|many
CAISERQGSYGYTF
TGTGCCATCAGTGAGAGACAGGGAAGTTATGGCTACACCTTC
>TRBJ1-3|.|TRBV7-3|.
CASTPRRPTNSGNTIYF
TGTGCCAGCACCCCCCGGAGGCCTACAAACTCTGGAAACACCATATATTTT
>TRBJ1-6|.|TRBV19|.
CASSIGRNNSPLHF
TGTGCCAGTAGTATCGGTAGAAATAATTCACCCCTCCACTTT
>TRBJ1-1|TRBD1|TRBV6-2/TRBV6-3|many
CASSYGTGTEAFF
TGTGCCAGCAGTTATGGGACAGGGACTGAAGCTTTCTTT
>TRBJ2-7|.|TRBV7-8|few
CASSLSEEQYF
TGTGCCAGCAGCTTAAGTGAGGAGCAGTACTTC
>TRBJ1-3|.|TRBV20-1|many
CSAREVGNTIYF
TGCAGTGCTAGAGAAGTAGGAAACACCATATATTTT
>TRBJ2-7|.|TRBV7-2|many
CASSLVAGNSYEQYF
TGTGCCAGCAGCTTAGTGGCAGGAAACTCCTACGAGCAGTACTTC
>TRBJ1-2|.|TRBV20-1|many
CSASWSYYGYTF
TGCAGTGCTAGTTGGAGTTACTATGGCTACACCTTC
>TRBJ2-2|.|TRBV19|.
CASSTTGTNTGELFF
TGTGCCAGTAGTACAACCGGGACAAACACCGGGGAGCTGTTTTTT
>TRBJ1-1|.|TRBV6-1|many
CASSEWGQDTEAFF
TGTGCCAGCAGTGAATGGGGACAAGACACTGAAGCTTTCTTT
>TRBJ2-2|TRBD2|TRBV7-9|.
CASAYGGSTGELFF
TGTGCCAGCGCGTACGGGGGGTCCACCGGGGAGCTGTTTTTT
>TRBJ1-2|.|TRBV7-9|few
CASSLVGSYGYTF
TGTGCCAGCAGCTTAGTGGGAAGTTATGGCTACACCTTC
>TRBJ1-6|.|TRBV4-1|many
CASSPTGYEYSPLHF
TGCGCCAGCAGCCCTACAGGGTACGAGTATTCACCCCTCCACTTT
>TRBJ1-2|.|TRBV29-1|many
CSVEMEGFYGYTF
TGCAGCGTTGAAATGGAGGGGTTTTATGGCTACACCTTC
>TRBJ2-7|.|TRBV5-1|few
CASSLGSVSYEQYF
TGCGCCAGCAGCTTGGGGTCGGTTAGCTACGAGCAGTACTTC
>TRBJ1-2|.|TRBV7-9|many
CASSLASGEDYGYTF
TGTGCCAGCAGCTTAGCGTCAGGGGAGGACTATGGCTACACCTTC
>TRBJ2-7|TRBD1|TRBV7-9|.
CASSRGQGRKNEQYF
TGTGCCAGCAGCCGAGGACAGGGGCGCAAGAACGAGCAGTACTTC
>TRBJ2-1|TRBD2|TRBV6-5|.
CASTSSGGSYNEQFF
TGTGCCAGCACCTCTAGCGGGGGGTCCTACAATGAGCAGTTCTTC
>TRBJ1-1|.|TRBV11-2|few
CASSLLAGGLSEAFF
TGTGCCAGCAGCCTCCTTGCTGGGGGGCTTTCTGAAGCTTTCTTT
>TRBJ1-4|.|TRBV20-1|many
CSAEAGEKLFF
TGCAGTGCAGAGGCCGGGGAAAAACTGTTTTTT
>TRBJ2-2|TRBD1|TRBV29-1|.
CSVAGTVNTGELFF
TGCAGCGTAGCCGGGACAGTAAACACCGGGGAGCTGTTTTTT
>TRBJ2-5|TRBD2|TRBV20-1|.
CSAPAGGRRETQYF
TGCAGTGCCCCCGCGGGGGGGAGGCGAGAGACCCAGTACTTC
>TRBJ1-2|.|TRBV10-2|many
CASSESTGSEGYTF
TGCGCCAGCAGTGAGTCTACTGGTTCCGAGGGCTACACCTTC
>TRBJ2-2|.|TRBV25-1|.
CASSVEGANTGELFF
TGTGCCAGCAGCGTAGAGGGCGCGAACACCGGGGAGCTGTTTTTT
>TRBJ1-4|TRBD1|TRBV9|.
CVSSQGDRDAEKLFF
TGTGTCAGCAGCCAAGGGGACAGGGATGCTGAAAAACTGTTTTTT
>TRBJ2-7|.|TRBV7-2|once
CAWSGLDQDEQYF
TGTGCCTGGAGTGGACTCGACCAAGACGAGCAGTACTTC